The 10 T cell receptor beta chains below come from one sample, sequenced in a study of T cells in Graves' hyperthyroidism and ophthalmopathy. Amplification targeted TCR beta CDR3 regions from RNA transcripts. TCR CDR3 underwent first-round RT-PCR with the HTBI primer set. TCRdb passed the multiplex PCR reads through MiXCR, listing each CDR3 protein once. This table has roughly 500,000 distinct CDR3 sequences, around 50% appearing once. The sample was peripheral blood or thyroid tissue (not recorded which). The receptors derive from an adult woman with Graves' disease, either hyperthyroidism or ophthalmopathy (not recorded which).

This clonotype was recorded once. The V and J genes are TRBV7-2 and TRBJ2-5; 9 bases match TRBD2. Germline-derived CDR1 and CDR2 are SGHTA and FQGNSA. J gave up 4 bases and V 1 base, and 7 bases lay outside the gene matches. This CDR3 has 16 residues. DNA of the CDR3: TGTGCCAGCAGCTTAGGCGGAGCGGGAGGAGGAGAGACCCAGTACTTC. Its translation is CASSLGGAGGGETQYF.

This clonotype was seen more than once but under ten times. The chain combines TRBV9 with TRBJ1-2; TRBD1 is a possible D gene (5 bases). There are 14 residues in the CDR3. CDR1 is SGDLS, CDR2 YYNGEE, per germline. With 4 bases removed from V and 1 base from J, the gap between germline ends came to 11 bases. The CDR3 spells CASSSRGVNYGYTF. The CDR3 DNA reads as TGTGCCAGCAGCTCCCGAGGGGTTAACTATGGCTACACCTTC.

V usage is TRBV5-1 and J usage is TRBJ1-1; D is unclear. Germline lookup yields CDR1 SGHRS and CDR2 YFSETQ. The V and J ends lost 0 bases and 3 bases respectively, with 9 bases between them. This CDR3 is built from 14 residues. This CDR3 reads CASSLATADTEAFF. The DNA for the CDR3 is TGCGCCAGCAGCTTGGCGACGGCTGACACTGAAGCTTTCTTT.

This clonotype was observed at least ten times. The chain employs TRBV29-1 and TRBJ1-4, with 8 bases matching TRBD1. CDR1 SQVTM and CDR2 ANQGSEA come from the germline V gene. The CDR3 spans 12 residues. V lost 5 bases and J lost 5; bases outside the gene matches: 1. This CDR3 reads CSVRTGNEKLFF. As DNA, the CDR3 is TGCAGCGTTCGGACAGGGAATGAAAAACTGTTTTTT.

The table lists this clonotype with many counts. The J gene is TRBJ2-5, the V gene TRBV6-1; 9 positions agree with TRBD1. Trimming at V came to 6 bases and at J to 2 bases, leaving 4 bases not matched to a gene. This CDR3 is built from 14 residues. Germline V gives CDR1 MNHNS, CDR2 SASEGT. CDR3: CASSVDRGQETQYF. The DNA of the CDR3 is TGTGCCAGCAGCGTTGACAGGGGGCAAGAGACCCAGTACTTC.

The sample holds one count of this clonotype. The CDR3 loop is CSARVEGQTPFGSYNSPLHF. The CDR3 DNA reads as TGCAGTGCTAGAGTTGAGGGACAGACTCCCTTCGGATCCTATAATTCACCCCTCCACTTT. This chain joins TRBV20-1 and TRBJ1-6, with TRBD1 matching over 7 bases. Germline CDR1 reads DFQATT; CDR2 reads SNEGSKA (reference sequence). The CDR3 extends over 20 amino acids. Unmatched junction bases numbered 16, after V lost 1 base and J lost 1 base.

This clonotype was recorded a few times. This sequence joins TRBV28 and TRBJ1-2; 7 bases match TRBD1. CDR1 and CDR2 from the germline V gene are MDHEN and SYDVKM. Trimming took 3 bases from V and 4 from J; bases not matched to a gene: 8. The CDR3 sequence is 15 residues long. The chain's CDR3 is CASSFNRQGTYGYTF. For the CDR3, the DNA is TGTGCCAGCAGTTTCAACCGACAGGGAACCTATGGCTACACCTTC.

This clonotype was seen repeatedly, ten times or more. The genes are TRBV19 and TRBJ1-5; 7 bases are shared with TRBD1. The V gene's germline CDR1 is LNHDA and CDR2 SQIVND (reference sequence). V was clipped by 6 bases and J by 7 bases; unmatched bases: 9. This CDR3 spans 14 amino acids. The CDR3 protein is CASSSPGGWQPQHF. The CDR3 DNA is TGTGCCAGTAGCTCACCAGGGGGGTGGCAGCCCCAGCATTTT.

This clonotype was seen only a few times. V usage is TRBV10-2 and J usage is TRBJ2-1, with TRBD1 matching over 9 bases. Germline V lookup: CDR1 WSHSY, CDR2 SAAADI. The V segment lost 8 bases and the J segment 8 bases; nucleotides outside the gene matches: 10. The CDR3 loop spans 14 amino acids. CDR3 loop: CASSPGQGIHEQFF. Here the CDR3 DNA reads TGCGCCAGCTCTCCGGGACAGGGTATTCATGAGCAGTTCTTC.

This rearrangement joins TRBV2 to TRBJ2-5, with D possibly being TRBD1 or TRBD2 (7 bases each). The ends were cut back, 6 bases at V and 5 bases at J, with 19 bases in the middle. CDR3 length: 15 residues. Germline CDR1 SNHLY, CDR2 FYNNEI. CDR3 residues: CASRETGREGETQYF. CDR3 DNA: TGTGCCAGCAGAGAGACAGGGAGGGAGGGGGAGACCCAGTACTTC.